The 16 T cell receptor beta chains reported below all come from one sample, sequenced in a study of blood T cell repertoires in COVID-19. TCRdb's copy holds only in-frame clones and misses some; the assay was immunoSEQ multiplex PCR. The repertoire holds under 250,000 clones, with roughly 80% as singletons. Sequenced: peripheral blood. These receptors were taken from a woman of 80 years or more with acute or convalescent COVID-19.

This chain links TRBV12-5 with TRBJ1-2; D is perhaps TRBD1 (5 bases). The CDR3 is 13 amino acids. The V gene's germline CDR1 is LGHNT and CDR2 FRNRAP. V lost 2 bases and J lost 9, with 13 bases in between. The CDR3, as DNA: TGTGCTAGTGGTTTGAGGGCTTCAGGGCGCTACACCTTC. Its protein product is CASGLRASGRYTF.

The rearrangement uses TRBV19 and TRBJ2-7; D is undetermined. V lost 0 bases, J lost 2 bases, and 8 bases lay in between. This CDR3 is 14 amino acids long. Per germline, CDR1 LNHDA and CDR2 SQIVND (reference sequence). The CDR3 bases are TGTGCCAGTAGTATAGATCCGGGTACCTACGAGCAGTACTTC. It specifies CASSIDPGTYEQYF. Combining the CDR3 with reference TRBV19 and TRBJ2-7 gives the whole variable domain DGGITQSPKYLFRKEGQNVTLSCEQNLNHDAMYWYRQDPGQGLRLIYYSQIVNDFQKGDIAEGYSVSREKKESFPLTVTSAQKNPTAFYLCASSIDPGTYEQYFGPGTRLTVT.

The CDR3 sequence is CASSASLTGELFF. The CDR3 bases are TGCGCCAGCAGTGCTAGCCTCACCGGGGAGCTGTTTTTT. The chain employs TRBV5-1 and TRBJ2-2, with TRBD2 as a possible D gene (5 bases). The V end was cut by 5 bases, the J end by 4 bases, with 9 bases between. Germline assignment: CDR1 SGHRS and CDR2 YFSETQ. The CDR3 consists of 13 residues.

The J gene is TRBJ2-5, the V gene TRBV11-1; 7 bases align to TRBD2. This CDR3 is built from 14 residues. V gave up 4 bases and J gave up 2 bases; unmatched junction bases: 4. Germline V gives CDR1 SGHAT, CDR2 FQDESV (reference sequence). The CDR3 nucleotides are TGTGCCAGCAGCTCTATCGGGGGGCAAGAGACCCAGTACTTC. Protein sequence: CASSSIGGQETQYF.

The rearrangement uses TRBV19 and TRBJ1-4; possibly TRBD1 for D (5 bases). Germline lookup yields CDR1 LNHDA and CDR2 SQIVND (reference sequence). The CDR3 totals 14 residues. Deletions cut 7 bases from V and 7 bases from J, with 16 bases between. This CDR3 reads CASTIGGGGEKLFF. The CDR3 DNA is TGTGCCAGTACCATTGGGGGAGGAGGTGAAAAACTGTTTTTT.

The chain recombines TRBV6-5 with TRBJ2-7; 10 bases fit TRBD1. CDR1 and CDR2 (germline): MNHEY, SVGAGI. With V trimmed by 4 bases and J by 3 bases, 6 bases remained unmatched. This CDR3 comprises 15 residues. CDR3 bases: TGTGCCAGCAGTTTTCCCGGACAGGGGGTCTACGAGCAGTACTTC. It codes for CASSFPGQGVYEQYF.

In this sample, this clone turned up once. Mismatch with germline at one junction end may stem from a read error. The CDR3 nucleotides are TGCGCCAGCAGCGTAGAAGCGGGGGGGCCGGGCATTCAGTACTTC. This sequence encodes CASSVEAGGPGIQYF. The chain couples TRBV9 to TRBJ2-4; 10 bases are shared with TRBD2. This CDR3 spans 15 amino acids. Germline CDR1 is SGDLS and CDR2 is YYNGEE.

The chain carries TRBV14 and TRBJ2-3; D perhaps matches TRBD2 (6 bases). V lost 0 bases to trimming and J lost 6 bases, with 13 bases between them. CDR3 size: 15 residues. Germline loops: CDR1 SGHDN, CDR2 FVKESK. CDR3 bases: TGTGCCAGCAGCCAAGATGGGACTTCTGTGGATACGCAGTATTTT. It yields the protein CASSQDGTSVDTQYF.

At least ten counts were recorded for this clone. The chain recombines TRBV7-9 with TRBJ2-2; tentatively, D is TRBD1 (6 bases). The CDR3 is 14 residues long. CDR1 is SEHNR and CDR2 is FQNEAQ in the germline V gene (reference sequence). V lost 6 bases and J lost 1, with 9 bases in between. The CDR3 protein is CASRLTGNTGELFF. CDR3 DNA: TGTGCCAGCAGGTTGACAGGGAACACCGGGGAGCTGTTTTTT.

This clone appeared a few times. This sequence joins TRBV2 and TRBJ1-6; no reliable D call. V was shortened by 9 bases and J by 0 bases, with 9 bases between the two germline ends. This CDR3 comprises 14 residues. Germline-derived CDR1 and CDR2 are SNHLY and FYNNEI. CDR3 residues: CASRGFSYNSPLHF. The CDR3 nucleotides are TGTGCCAGTCGAGGGTTCTCCTATAATTCACCCCTCCACTTT.

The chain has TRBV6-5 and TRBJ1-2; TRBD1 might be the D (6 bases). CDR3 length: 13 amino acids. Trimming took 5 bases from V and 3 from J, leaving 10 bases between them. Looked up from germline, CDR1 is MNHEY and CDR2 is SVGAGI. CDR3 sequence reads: CASSLTGYYGYTF. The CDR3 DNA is TGTGCCAGCAGTCTTACAGGGTACTATGGCTACACCTTC.

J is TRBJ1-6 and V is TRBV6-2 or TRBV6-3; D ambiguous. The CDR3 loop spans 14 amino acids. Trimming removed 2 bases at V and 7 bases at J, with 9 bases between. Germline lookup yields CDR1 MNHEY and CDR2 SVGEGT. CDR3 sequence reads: CASSYGLTNSPLHF. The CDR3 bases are TGTGCCAGCAGTTACGGGCTGACGAATTCACCCCTCCACTTT.

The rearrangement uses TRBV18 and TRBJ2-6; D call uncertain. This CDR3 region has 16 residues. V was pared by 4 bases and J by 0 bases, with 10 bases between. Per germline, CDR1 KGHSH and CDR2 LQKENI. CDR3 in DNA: TGTGCCAGCTCACGCGAAGGAGTCTCTGGGGCCAACGTCCTGACTTTC. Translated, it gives CASSREGVSGANVLTF.

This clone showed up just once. CDR3: CASSTAQGGNSPLHF. As DNA, the CDR3 is TGTGCCAGCAGTACTGCCCAGGGCGGCAATTCACCCCTCCACTTT. This chain links TRBV3-1 (or the pseudogene TRBV3-2) with TRBJ1-6, with D possibly TRBD1 on 5 matching bases. With 6 bases removed from V and 7 bases from J, the gap between germline ends came to 16 bases. The CDR3 extends over 15 amino acids. From germline, CDR1 is LGHDT and CDR2 YNNKEL (reference sequence).

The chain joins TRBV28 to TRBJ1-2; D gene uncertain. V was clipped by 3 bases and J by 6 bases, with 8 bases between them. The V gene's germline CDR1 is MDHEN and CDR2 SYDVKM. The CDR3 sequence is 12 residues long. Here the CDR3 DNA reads TGTGCCAGCAGTTTGGCGGCGAATGGCTACACCTTC. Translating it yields CASSLAANGYTF.

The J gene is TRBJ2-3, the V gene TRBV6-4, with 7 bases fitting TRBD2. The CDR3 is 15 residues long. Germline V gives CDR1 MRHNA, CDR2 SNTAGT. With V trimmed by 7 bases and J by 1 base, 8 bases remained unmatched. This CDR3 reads CASIEERGGTDTQYF. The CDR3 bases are TGTGCCAGCATAGAAGAGCGGGGTGGCACAGATACGCAGTATTTT.